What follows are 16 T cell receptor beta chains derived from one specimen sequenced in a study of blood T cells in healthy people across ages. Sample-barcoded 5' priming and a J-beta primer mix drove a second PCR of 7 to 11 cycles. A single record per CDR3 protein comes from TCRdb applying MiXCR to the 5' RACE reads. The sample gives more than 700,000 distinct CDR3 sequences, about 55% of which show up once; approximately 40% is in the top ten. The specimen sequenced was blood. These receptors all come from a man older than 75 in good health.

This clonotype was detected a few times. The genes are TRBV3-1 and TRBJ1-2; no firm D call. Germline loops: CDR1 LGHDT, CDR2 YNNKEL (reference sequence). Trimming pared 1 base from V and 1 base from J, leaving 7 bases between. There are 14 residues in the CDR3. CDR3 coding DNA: TGTGCCAGCAGCCAAGGCAACAGTAACTATGGCTACACCTTC. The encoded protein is CASSQGNSNYGYTF. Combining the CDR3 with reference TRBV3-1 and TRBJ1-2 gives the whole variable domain DTAVSQTPKYLVTQMGNDKSIKCEQNLGHDTMYWYKQDSKKFLKIMFSYNNKELIINETVPNRFSPKSPDKAHLNLHINSLELGDSAVYFCASSQGNSNYGYTFGSGTRLTVV.

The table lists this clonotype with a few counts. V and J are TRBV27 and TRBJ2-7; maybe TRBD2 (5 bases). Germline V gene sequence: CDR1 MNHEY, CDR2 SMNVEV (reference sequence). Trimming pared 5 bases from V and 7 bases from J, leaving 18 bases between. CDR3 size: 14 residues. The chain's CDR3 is CASSLGLSTGEQYF. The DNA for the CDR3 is TGTGCCAGCAGTCTCGGTCTCTCTACGGGGGAGCAGTACTTC.

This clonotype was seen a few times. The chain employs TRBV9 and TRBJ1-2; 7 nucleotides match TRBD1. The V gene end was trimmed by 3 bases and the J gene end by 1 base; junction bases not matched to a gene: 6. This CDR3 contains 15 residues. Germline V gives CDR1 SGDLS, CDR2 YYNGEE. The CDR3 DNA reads TGTGCCAGCAGCGCCCAGGGGGGGTTTAACTATGGCTACACCTTC. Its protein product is CASSAQGGFNYGYTF.

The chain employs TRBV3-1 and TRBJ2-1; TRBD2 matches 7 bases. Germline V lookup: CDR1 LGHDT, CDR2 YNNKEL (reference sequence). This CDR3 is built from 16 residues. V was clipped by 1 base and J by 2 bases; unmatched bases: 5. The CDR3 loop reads CASSQGTGGPYNEQFF. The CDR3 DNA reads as TGTGCCAGCAGCCAAGGCACGGGGGGACCCTACAATGAGCAGTTCTTC.

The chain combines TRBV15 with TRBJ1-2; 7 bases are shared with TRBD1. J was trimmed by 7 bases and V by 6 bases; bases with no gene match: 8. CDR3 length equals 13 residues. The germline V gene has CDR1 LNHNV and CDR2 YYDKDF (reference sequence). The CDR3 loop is CATSKDRVTGYTF. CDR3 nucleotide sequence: TGTGCCACCAGTAAAGACAGGGTTACTGGCTACACCTTC.

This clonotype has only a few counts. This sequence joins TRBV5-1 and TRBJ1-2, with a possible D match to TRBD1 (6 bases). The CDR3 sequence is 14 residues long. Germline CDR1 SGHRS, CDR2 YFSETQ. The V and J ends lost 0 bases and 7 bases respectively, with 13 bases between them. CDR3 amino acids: CASSLGGGTPGYTF. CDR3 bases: TGCGCCAGCAGCTTGGGAGGGGGAACGCCTGGCTACACCTTC.

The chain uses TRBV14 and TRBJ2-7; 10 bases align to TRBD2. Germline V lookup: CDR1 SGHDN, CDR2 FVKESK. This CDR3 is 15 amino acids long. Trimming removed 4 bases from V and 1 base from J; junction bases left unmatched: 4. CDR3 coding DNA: TGTGCCAGCAGCCTCCCGGGACTAGCGTCCTACGAGCAGTACTTC. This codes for CASSLPGLASYEQYF.

The CDR3: CASSLSRGNNEQYF. The CDR3 bases are TGTGCCAGCAGCTTAAGCAGGGGGAACAACGAGCAGTACTTC. V gene TRBV7-9 combines with J gene TRBJ2-7; 7 bases are shared with TRBD1. The germline gives CDR1 SEHNR, CDR2 FQNEAQ (reference sequence). The length of the CDR3 is 14 residues. The junction had 6 bases not matched to a gene; V was cut back by 2 bases and J by 5 bases.

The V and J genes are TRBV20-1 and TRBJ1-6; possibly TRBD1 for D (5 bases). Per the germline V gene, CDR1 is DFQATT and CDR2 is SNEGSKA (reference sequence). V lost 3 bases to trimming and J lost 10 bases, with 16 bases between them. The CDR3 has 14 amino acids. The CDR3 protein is CSARDGTAGSPLHF. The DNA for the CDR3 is TGCAGTGCTAGGGACGGGACGGCGGGGTCACCCCTCCACTTT.

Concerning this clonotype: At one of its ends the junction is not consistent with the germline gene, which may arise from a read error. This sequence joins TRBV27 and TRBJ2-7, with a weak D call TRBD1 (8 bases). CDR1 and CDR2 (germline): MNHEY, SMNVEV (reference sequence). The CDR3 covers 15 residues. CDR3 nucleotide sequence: TGTGCCAGCGCAGTAACAGGGGGGGGCCCCTACGAGCAGTACTTT. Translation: CASAVTGGGPYEQYF.

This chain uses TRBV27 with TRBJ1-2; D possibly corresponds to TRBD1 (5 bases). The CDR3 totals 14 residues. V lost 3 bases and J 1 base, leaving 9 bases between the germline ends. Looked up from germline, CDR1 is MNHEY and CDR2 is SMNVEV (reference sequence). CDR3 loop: CASSLAGFNYGYTF. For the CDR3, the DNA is TGTGCCAGCAGTTTGGCAGGGTTTAACTATGGCTACACCTTC.

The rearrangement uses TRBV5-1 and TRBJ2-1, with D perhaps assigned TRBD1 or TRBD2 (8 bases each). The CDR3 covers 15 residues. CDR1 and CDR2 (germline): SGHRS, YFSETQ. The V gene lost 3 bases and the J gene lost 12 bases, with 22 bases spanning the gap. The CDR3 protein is CASSYGTGTAGGQFF. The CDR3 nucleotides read TGCGCCAGCAGCTATGGGACAGGTACGGCGGGGGGGCAGTTCTTC.

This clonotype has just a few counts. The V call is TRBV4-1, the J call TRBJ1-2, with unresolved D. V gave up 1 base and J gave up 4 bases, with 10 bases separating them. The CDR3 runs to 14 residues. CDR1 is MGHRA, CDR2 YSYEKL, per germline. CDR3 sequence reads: CASSQASVTYGYTF. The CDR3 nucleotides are TGCGCCAGCAGCCAAGCGTCGGTTACCTATGGCTACACCTTC.

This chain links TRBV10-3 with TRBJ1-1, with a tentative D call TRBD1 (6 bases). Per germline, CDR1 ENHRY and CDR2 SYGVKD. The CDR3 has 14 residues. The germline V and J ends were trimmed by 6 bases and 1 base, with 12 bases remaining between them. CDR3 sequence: CAIRADSKNTEAFF. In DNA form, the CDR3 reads TGTGCCATCAGGGCGGACAGCAAGAACACTGAAGCTTTCTTT.

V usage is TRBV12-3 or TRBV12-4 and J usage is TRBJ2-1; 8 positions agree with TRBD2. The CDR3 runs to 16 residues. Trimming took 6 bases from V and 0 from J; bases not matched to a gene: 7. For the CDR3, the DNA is TGTGCCAGCAGGCCACTAGCGGTAATCTCCTACAATGAGCAGTTCTTC. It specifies CASRPLAVISYNEQFF.

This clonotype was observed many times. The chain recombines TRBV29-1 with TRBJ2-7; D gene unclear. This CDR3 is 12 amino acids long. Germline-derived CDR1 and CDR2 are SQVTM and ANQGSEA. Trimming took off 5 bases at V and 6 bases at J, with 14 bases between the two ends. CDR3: CSVSTRRSEQYF. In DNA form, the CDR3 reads TGCAGCGTTTCGACACGAAGGAGCGAGCAGTACTTC.